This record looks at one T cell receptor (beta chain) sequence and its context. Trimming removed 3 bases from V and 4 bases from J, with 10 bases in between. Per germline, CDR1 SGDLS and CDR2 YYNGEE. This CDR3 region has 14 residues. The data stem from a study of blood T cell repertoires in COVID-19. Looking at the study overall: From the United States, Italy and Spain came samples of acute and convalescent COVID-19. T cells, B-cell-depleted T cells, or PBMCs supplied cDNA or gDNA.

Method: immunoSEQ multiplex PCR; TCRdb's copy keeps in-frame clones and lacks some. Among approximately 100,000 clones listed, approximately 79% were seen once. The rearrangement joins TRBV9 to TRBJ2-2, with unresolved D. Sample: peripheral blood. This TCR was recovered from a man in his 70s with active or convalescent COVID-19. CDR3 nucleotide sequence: TGTGCCAGCAGCGCTCGAACTGGCACCGGGGAGCTGTTTTTT. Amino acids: CASSARTGTGELFF.